This T cell receptor beta chain emerged from a study of sequential checkpoint blockade in melanoma. Clones were sequenced by immunoSEQ multiplex PCR, and TCRdb holds only the in-frame ones, with some missing. The table records under 20,000 clones, 70% of them present only once. Treatment meaning: randomized to nivolumab then ipilimumab (arm A) or the reverse (arm B). Patients had received no earlier DNA-damaging chemotherapy. Sorted cells were live CD3+CD8+, lacking CD19 and CD56, from PBMCs. The sample here was CD8+ T cells sorted from blood (inferred from file names), taken from a patient given nivolumab and ipilimumab in sequence. The TCR originated in a human donor with melanoma.

Here the CDR3 reads CASSQRERWGDIQYF. The CDR3 DNA reads TGCGCCAGCAGCCAAAGGGAAAGGTGGGGGGACATTCAGTACTTC. The chain has TRBV4-3 and TRBJ2-4; a possible D gene is TRBD2 (6 bases). From germline, CDR1 is LGHNA and CDR2 YSLEER. This CDR3 is built from 15 residues. The V and J ends lost 2 bases and 8 bases respectively, with 16 bases between them.